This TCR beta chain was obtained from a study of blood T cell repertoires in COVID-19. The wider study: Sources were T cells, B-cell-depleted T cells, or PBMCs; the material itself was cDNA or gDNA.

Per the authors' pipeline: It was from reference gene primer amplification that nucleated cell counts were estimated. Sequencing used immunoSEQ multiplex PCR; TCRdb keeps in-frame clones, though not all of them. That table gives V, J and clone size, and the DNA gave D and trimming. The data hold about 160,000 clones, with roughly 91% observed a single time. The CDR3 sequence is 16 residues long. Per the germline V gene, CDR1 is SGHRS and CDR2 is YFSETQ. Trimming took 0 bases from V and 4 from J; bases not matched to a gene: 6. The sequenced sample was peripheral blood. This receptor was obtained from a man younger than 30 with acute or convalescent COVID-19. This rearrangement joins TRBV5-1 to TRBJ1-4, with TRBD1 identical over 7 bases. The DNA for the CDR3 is TGCGCCAGCAGCTTGGGAGACAGGGCGGATAATGAAAAACTGTTTTTT. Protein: CASSLGDRADNEKLFF.